This T cell receptor beta chain originates from a study of cytomegalovirus exposure and HLA in healthy donors (dated by TCRdb to the late 2010s). Notes on the research overall: An earlier analysis of some 620 of the donors reported 276 Gb of sequence data and 117 million unique TCR beta sequences obtained from about 200 million T cells. Roughly 300 gigabases of sequencing data and 78 million or so unique TCR sequences were included in an early release covering under 650 HLA-typed donors. Of the roughly 390 genotyped donors, about 80% fell in the genetic ancestry cluster associated with self-reported Caucasian donors. The study was designed to test whether signatures of past pathogen exposure could be identified by cataloging public T cell receptors. The study profiled the T cell repertoires of about 720 subjects by immunosequencing and related them to cytomegalovirus serostatus. Besides the first cohort of 500 to 700 subjects, a separate validation cohort made up of 95 to 150 different subjects was used. To predict cytomegalovirus infection status, the study brought together high-throughput TCR immunosequencing, statistical association of individual TCRs with disease status, and machine learning. To study patterns of TCR occurrence, a later analysis re-analyzed previously published TCR beta repertoires from under 750 donors and added high-resolution HLA genotyping. Rather than using new phenotypic data, the later analysis identified candidate immune exposures from TCR beta sequences and from how often those sequences occurred across donors. An earlier analysis of 500 to 750 of the donors applied high-throughput TCR beta sequencing to assess whether each TCR beta V gene segment acted as functional or pseudogenic. Donor age, sex, ethnicity and CMV serostatus were compiled together with the repertoire data. A later genetic analysis used genome-wide SNP genotypes for about 55% of the 666 donors, treating that subset as a discovery cohort. Every repertoire in the discovery cohort had been generated on one and the same sequencing platform. Both class I and class II loci were covered by HLA typing, at four-digit resolution. Typing coverage varied by locus: roughly 620-640 donors for A, B, C, DRB1 and DQB1; 500 to 550 for DQA1; over 600 for DPA1; more than 450 for DPB1. Several DR-DQ haplotypes were treated as single units for association and clustering because of strong linkage in the cohort. On average, roughly 250,000 unique TCR beta nucleotide sequences were sequenced per donor among some 430 genotyped donors of the cohort, with around 19% of those sequences being non-productive. What the authors observed across the whole study: In this cohort, only TCR beta chains were sequenced, and detectable features were limited by the absence of alpha or paired-chain data. Immune exposure information for the cohort was limited to CMV serostatus. According to a later genetic analysis, donors in an Asian-associated ancestry cluster had fewer N-insertions in productive TCRs than the approximately 630-donor mean. Strong co-occurrence of HLA alleles, especially DR and DQ, made assigning TCR associations to individual alleles difficult. Correlated functional status among segregating V segments might be attributable to linkage disequilibrium, but an unknown experimental factor could not be ruled out. In the study, some 160 TCR beta chains were listed as associated with cytomegalovirus. While some public TCRs were present in many individuals, most TCR sequences turned up only very rarely across donors. A further reported finding was that TCR beta sequences accurately predicted the HLA-A and HLA-B alleles for most subjects in the first cohort. In a later analysis, most CMV-associated TCR beta chains were found to appear HLA-restricted, with HLA associations seemingly driven largely by CMV exposure. The classifier was reported to diagnose cytomegalovirus status with high specificity and sensitivity in both the original and validation cohorts. A later analysis found that TCR association rates varied across HLA loci, with DRB1 alleles showing the most associated TCRs and HLA-C alleles the fewest. V-gene and J-gene trimming of TCR beta chains was associated with a missense DCLRE1C variant in a later genetic analysis, and the association was replicated in an independent cohort. It was suggested by the authors that the approach could potentially be generalized to other disease states and immunological phenotypes. A later analysis found that HLA-associated TCR beta chains were more clonally expanded and had lower generation probabilities than equally common non-associated chains. A few of the identified cytomegalovirus-associated TCR beta chains were confirmed in vitro to be specific for cytomegalovirus antigens. Broadly in line with IMGT annotations, most TCR beta V segments showed up in productive rearrangements about 90% or about 30% of the time in an earlier analysis of several hundred of the donors. In a later analysis, more than 15,000 TCR beta sequences were associated with specific HLA alleles at a false discovery rate of 0.05. The sequencing pipeline was judged likely to have produced a cluster of highly shared sequence variants as a technical artifact. Some IMGT-functional V segments, including TRBV6-2 and TRBV6-3, could not be told apart with the 87-base-pair reads, so those segments were excluded. Because counts were too low, 15 to 20 rarely observed V segments, including chromosome 9 orphons, were excluded from the earlier analysis of about 500 of the donors. Because HLA typing was unavailable for some donors at each locus, only the typed subset was used in association tests. Several of the top co-occurrence clusters appeared to be linked to parvovirus B19, influenza, CMV and Epstein-Barr virus, according to a later analysis. The presence/absence analyses assumed that sequencing depth was roughly uniform across donors, and that assumption may not be true.

Library creation used the immunoSEQ multiplex PCR assay. For the multiplex PCR, a mixture combining 60 forward primers for TCR Vbeta segments and 13 reverse primers for TCR Jbeta segments was used. The CDR3 region of rearranged TCR beta genes was amplified from genomic DNA by a multiplex PCR assay. The amplified TCR beta libraries were sequenced on the Illumina HiSeq System as 87-base-pair reads. In the authors' own workflow: Across the roughly 700 repertoires, a later analysis counted 80 million or so unique TCR beta chains, 9.5 million to 12 million of which were shared by at least two donors. To remove PCR and sequencing errors, raw reads were error-corrected and collapsed into unique sequences using a nearest-neighbor algorithm that merged closely related sequences. To assign V, D and J gene segments, CDR3 sequences were aligned to IMGT reference sequences. For a sequence to be retained, a match of at least six nucleotides to both a V gene segment and a J gene segment was required. Rearrangements were called productive when the CDR3 lacked stop codons and stayed in frame with V and J; all others were non-productive. Following IMGT convention, CDR3 was defined as the stretch from the second conserved V-encoded cysteine up to the conserved J-encoded phenylalanine. In an earlier analysis of roughly 610 of the donors, sequences lacking an unambiguous match to a single V gene segment were excluded. In an earlier analysis of a few hundred of the donors, V segments were called functional above 56.7% productive rearrangements and were called segregating when the between-donor standard deviation exceeded 5%. A statistical classification framework was built for diagnosing cytomegalovirus status from the catalog of TCR beta chain sequences. In a later analysis, TCR nucleotide sequences were compared against IMGT/GENE-DB human TR gene sequences so that V and J genes could be assigned. A later analysis assigned CDR3 sequences and most-parsimonious VDJ recombination scenarios with the TCRdist pipeline. A later analysis defined each TCR beta chain by its CDR3 amino acid sequence plus V-gene family, and excluded reads lacking a unique V-gene family. A later analysis removed several hundred highly shared, low-generation-probability nucleotide sequences to deal with suspected cross-contamination and a sequencing artifact. In a later analysis, a clonal expansion index was calculated for each public chain from normalized within-repertoire ranks of inferred template counts. In a later analysis, generation probabilities were computed using a VDJ recombination model fitted to out-of-frame rearrangements, and the results were checked against IGoR. In a later analysis, TCR-TCR, TCR-HLA and TCR-CMV co-occurrence was scored with hypergeometric tests, and a repertoire-size bias correction was applied to TCR pairs. To estimate false discovery rates, a later analysis permuted the HLA or CMV assignments 20 times. In a later analysis, co-occurring TCRs were grouped with DBSCAN, and TCRdist sequence similarity was added when clustering was performed within HLA-allele-positive subsets. Repertoires with fewer than 30,000 or more than 120,000 public chains, plus five repertoires with anomalous nucleotide sharing, were excluded from co-occurrence clustering. The source is immuneACCESS, and TCRdb retained only in-frame sequences with V and J called. Part of the clones is not carried over; for the studies checked, unresolved V genes explain less than half of this, and the remainder is unexplained. D and trimming were read from the DNA, whereas the V and J calls and clone size are those reported in that table. The sample table shows 50,000 to 70,000 clones, and 60% to 80% are seen once. The ten largest clones represent about 2.9% of the sample.

On this clone itself: This receptor's antigen is unknown. No base quality information exists; no much larger clone differs at one position.

At the junction V is shortened by 6 bases and J by 2 bases, with 11 bases in between. Per the germline V gene, SGHRS is the CDR1 and YFSETQ is the CDR2. Counted from cysteine to phenylalanine, this CDR3 has 13 amino acids. The DNA shown is the 39-base CDR3, in frame from base 1. In total, 500 to 700 healthy bone marrow donors made up the cohort. Cohort members were all nominally healthy when sampled, although unrecorded immune exposures were likely present. The donor tested CMV seropositive, placing the donor among the 289 seropositive members of the cohort. A peripheral blood sample was provided by each donor, and peripheral blood mononuclear cells were used for TCR beta sequencing. The Qiagen DNeasy Blood Extraction Kit was used to extract genomic DNA from the blood cell samples.

The clonotype originates from a girl between 10 and 17 years old in good health and CMV-seropositive. The source material was PBMCs. Recombination linked TRBV5-1 to TRBJ1-2; possibly the D gene is TRBD1, per 6 matching bases. The CDR3 region: CASTRDRNYGYTF. The bases are TGCGCCAGCACCCGCGACAGGAACTATGGCTACACCTTC.